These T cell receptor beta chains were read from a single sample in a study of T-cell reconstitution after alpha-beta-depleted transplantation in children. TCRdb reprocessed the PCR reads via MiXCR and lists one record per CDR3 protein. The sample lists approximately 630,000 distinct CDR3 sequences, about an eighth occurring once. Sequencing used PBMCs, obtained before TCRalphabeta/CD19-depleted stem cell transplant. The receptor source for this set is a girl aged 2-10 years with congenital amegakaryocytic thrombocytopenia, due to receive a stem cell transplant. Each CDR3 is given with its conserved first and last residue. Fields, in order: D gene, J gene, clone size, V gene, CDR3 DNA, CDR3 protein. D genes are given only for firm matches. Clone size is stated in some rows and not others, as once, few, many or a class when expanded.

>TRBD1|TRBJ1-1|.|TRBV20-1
TGCAGTGCCCAAGACAGGGGTAGGTCGAACACTGAAGCTTTCTTT
CSAQDRGRSNTEAFF
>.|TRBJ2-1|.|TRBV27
TGTGCCAGCAGTCCCTACCTCACGGGGCCCTCCTACAATGAGCAGTTCTTC
CASSPYLTGPSYNEQFF
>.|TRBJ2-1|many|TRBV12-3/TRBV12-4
TGTGCCAGCAGTTTTCGGGAATTTAAGGCGTTCTTC
CASSFREFKAFF
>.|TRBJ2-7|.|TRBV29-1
TGCAGCGTTCTCGACGGTAGGTACGAGCAGTACTTC
CSVLDGRYEQYF
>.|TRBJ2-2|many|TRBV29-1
TGCAGCGTTGAAGATTATGGGGGAAGCACCGGGGAGCTGTTTTTT
CSVEDYGGSTGELFF
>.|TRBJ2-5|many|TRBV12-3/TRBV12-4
TGTGCCAGCAGTTCCGGTGAAAATCAAGAGACCCAGTACTTC
CASSSGENQETQYF
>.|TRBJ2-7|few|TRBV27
TGTGCCAGCGGGGGAAGTAACAGGTTTGAGCAGTACTTC
CASGGSNRFEQYF
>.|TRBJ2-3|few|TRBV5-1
TGCGCCAGCAGCTTGGACGGGAGCCGCCCAGATACGCAGTATTTT
CASSLDGSRPDTQYF
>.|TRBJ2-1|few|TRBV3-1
TGTGCCAGCAGCCAAGCAGGGTATGGTGGTGAGCAGTTCTTC
CASSQAGYGGEQFF
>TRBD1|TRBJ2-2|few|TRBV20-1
TGCAGTGCTAGAGGGCAGGGGGCAGTTGGCGGGGAGCTGTTTTTT
CSARGQGAVGGELFF
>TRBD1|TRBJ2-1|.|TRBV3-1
TGTGCCAGCAGCCAGGGACAGGGCCACAATGAGCAGTTCTTC
CASSQGQGHNEQFF
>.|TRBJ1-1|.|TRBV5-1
TGCGGCAGCAGCTTTTCGGGACCGCGCCTTGAAGCTTTCTTT
CGSSFSGPRLEAFF
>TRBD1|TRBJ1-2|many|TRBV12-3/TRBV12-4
TGTGCCAGCAGTTTTACAGGGGCAAATGGTGGCTACACCTTC
CASSFTGANGGYTF
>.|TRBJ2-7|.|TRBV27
TGTGCCAGCAGTTTCTCAGGAGGGCCAATCTACGAGCAGTACTTC
CASSFSGGPIYEQYF
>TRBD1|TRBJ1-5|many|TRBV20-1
TGCAGTGCTGGGACAGGGGGCTATGATCAGCCCCAGCATTTT
CSAGTGGYDQPQHF
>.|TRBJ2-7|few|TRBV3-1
TGTGCCAGCTCGCGGGGACCAAGCTCCTACGAGCAGTACTTC
CASSRGPSSYEQYF
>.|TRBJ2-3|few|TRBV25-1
TGTGCCAGCAGTGACCCTTCTTACGGCTCAGATACGCAGTATTTT
CASSDPSYGSDTQYF
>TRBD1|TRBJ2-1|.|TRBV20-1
TGCAGTGCTAGAGACCTGGGGGACAGAAGAGTTGGGTCCTACAATGAGCAGTTCTTC
CSARDLGDRRVGSYNEQFF
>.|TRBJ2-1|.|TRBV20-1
TGCAGTGCTAGAGATCGCCGGATAGCGGCCTACAATGAGCAGTTCTTC
CSARDRRIAAYNEQFF
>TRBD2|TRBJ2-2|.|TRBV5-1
TGCGCCAGCAGCGGGGCGACTAGCGGGTTTACCGGGGAGCTGTTTTTT
CASSGATSGFTGELFF
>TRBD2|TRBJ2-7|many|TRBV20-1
TGCAGTGCTAGAGAGGGACTAGCAGGCGAGCAGTACTTC
CSAREGLAGEQYF
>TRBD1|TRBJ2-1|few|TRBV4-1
TGCGCCAGCAGACGCTACGATGGACAGGGGGGAAGAAATGAGCAGTTCTTC
CASRRYDGQGGRNEQFF
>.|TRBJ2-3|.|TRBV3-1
TGTGCCAGCAGCCAAGGGGACACAGATACGCAGTATTTT
CASSQGDTDTQYF
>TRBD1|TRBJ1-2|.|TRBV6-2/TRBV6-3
TGTGCCAGCAGTTACAGATCAGGGGGCTATGGCTACACCTTC
CASSYRSGGYGYTF
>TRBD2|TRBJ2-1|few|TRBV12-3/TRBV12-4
TGTGCCAGCAGCAAAACCCTACTAGCGGGAGGGATCAATGAGCAGTTCTTC
CASSKTLLAGGINEQFF
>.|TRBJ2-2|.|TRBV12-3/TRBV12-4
TGTGCCATGAAAGAGGGTGCGAACACCGGGGAGCTGTTTTTT
CAMKEGANTGELFF
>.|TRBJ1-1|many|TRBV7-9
TGTGCCAGCAGCTTAGAAACTGGGGTAGCTTTCTTT
CASSLETGVAFF
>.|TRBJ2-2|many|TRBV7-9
TGTGCCAGCAGCCCGGTTCAGTCGAACACCGGGGAGCTGTTTTTT
CASSPVQSNTGELFF
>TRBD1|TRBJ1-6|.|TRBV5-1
TGCGCCAGCAGGAGGGCTTCGGGACAGGGTGACTCACCCCTCCACTTT
CASRRASGQGDSPLHF
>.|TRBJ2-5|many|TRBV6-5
TGTGCCAGCAGTTACTCGACCGCCCAGTGGACCCAGTACTTC
CASSYSTAQWTQYF
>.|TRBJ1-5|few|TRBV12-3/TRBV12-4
TGTGCCAGCAGTCAAAACCTTCCCAATCAGCCCCAGCATTTT
CASSQNLPNQPQHF
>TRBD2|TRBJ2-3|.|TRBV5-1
TGCGCCAGCAGCCTCCGGACTAGCAGCCTCACAGATACGCAGTATTTT
CASSLRTSSLTDTQYF
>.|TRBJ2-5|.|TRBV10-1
TGCGCCAGCAGTGAGGGGCTAGCTGTTGGAGAGACCCAGTACTTC
CASSEGLAVGETQYF
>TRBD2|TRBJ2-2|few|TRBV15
TGTGCCACCAGCATGGGGACTAGCGGAGAGGACGGGGAGCTGTTTTTT
CATSMGTSGEDGELFF
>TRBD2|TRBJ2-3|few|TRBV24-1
TGTGCCACCAGTGATTTATGGGGACTAGCGGGAGTGTCAGATACGCAGTATTTT
CATSDLWGLAGVSDTQYF
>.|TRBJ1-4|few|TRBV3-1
TGTGCCAGCAGCCCCCAAACGGCTGAAAAACTGTTTTTT
CASSPQTAEKLFF
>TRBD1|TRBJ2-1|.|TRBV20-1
TGCAGTGCAACAAGGACAGGGGGCAAATATTTAGCGGGAGTTTACAGCAATGAGCAGTTCTTC
CSATRTGGKYLAGVYSNEQFF
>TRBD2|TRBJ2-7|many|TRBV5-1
TGCGCCAGCAGCTTCGGCGGGAGCACCTACGAGCAGTACTTC
CASSFGGSTYEQYF
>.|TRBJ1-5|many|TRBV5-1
TGCGCCAGCAGCTTGGGTCTCAATCAGCCCCAGCATTTT
CASSLGLNQPQHF
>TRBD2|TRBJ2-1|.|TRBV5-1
TGCGCCAGCAGCCCTAGCGGGATAATTTATGAGCAGTTCTTC
CASSPSGIIYEQFF
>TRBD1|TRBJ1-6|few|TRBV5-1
TGCGCCAGCAGCTTCACGGGACAGAATTCACCCCTCCACTTT
CASSFTGQNSPLHF
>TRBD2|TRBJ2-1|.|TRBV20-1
TGCGGGGTGACTAGCGGGGGGAATGAGCAGTTCTTC
CGVTSGGNEQFF
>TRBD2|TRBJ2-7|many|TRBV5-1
TGCGCCAGCAGCTTGGGTTTCTATACTAGCGGACCCTACGAGCAGTACTTC
CASSLGFYTSGPYEQYF
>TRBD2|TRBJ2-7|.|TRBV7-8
TGTGCCAGCAGCTTATCAGCTAGCGGGAGTAAATTCGTCTACGAGCAGTACTTC
CASSLSASGSKFVYEQYF
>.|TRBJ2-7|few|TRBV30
TGTGCCTGGAGCGCAGCCTCCTACGAGCAGTACTTC
CAWSAASYEQYF
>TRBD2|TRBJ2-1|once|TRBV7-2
TGTGCCAGCAGCTTAGGGCCCAAAGCGGGAGAAACCTACAATGAGCAGTTCTTC
CASSLGPKAGETYNEQFF
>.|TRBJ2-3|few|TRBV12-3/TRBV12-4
TGTGCCAGCAGCGCTACAGGGGATACGCAGTATTTT
CASSATGDTQYF
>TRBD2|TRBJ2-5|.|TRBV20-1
TGCAGTGCTAGTTCCCCACTAGCGGGAGCGGAGACCCAGTACTTC
CSASSPLAGAETQYF
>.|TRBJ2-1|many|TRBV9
TGTGCCAGCAGCGTAGCTACCCGCTACAATGAGCAGTTCTTC
CASSVATRYNEQFF
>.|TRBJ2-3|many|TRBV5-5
TGTGCCAGCAGAGGAATAGGGCTTTTGGATACGCAGTATTTT
CASRGIGLLDTQYF